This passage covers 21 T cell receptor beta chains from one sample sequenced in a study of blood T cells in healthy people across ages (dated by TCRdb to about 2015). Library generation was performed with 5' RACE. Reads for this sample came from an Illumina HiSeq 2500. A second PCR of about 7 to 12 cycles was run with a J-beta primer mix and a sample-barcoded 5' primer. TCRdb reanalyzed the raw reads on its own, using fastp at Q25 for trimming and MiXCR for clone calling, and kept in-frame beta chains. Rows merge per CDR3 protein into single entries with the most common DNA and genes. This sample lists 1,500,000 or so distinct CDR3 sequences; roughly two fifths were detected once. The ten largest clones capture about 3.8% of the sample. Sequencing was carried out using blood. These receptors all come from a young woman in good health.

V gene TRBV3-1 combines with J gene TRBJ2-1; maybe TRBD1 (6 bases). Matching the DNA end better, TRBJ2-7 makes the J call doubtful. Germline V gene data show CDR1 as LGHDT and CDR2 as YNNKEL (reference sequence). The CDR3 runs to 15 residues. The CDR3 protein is CASSFSGTTYNEQYF. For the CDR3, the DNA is TGTGCCAGCAGCTTTTCCGGGACAACCTACAATGAGCAGTACTTC.

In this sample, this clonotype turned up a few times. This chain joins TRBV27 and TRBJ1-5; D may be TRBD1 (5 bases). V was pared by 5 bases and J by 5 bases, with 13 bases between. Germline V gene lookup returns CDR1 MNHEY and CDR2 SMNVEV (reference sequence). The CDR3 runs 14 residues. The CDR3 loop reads CASSGARGHQPQHF. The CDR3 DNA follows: TGTGCCAGCAGTGGAGCAAGGGGCCATCAGCCCCAGCATTTT.

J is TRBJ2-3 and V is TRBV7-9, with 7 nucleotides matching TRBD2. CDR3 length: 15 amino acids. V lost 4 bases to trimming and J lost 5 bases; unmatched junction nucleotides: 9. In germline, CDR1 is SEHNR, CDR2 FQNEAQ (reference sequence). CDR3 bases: TGTGCCAGCAGCTCCTCTTGGGAGCGGGGAGATACGCAGTATTTT. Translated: CASSSSWERGDTQYF.

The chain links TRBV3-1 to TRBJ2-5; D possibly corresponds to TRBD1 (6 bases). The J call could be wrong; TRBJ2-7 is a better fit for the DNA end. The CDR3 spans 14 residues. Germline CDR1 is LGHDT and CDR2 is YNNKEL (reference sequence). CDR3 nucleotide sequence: TGTGCCAGCAGCCCAGCCAGACAGGAAACCGAGCAGTACTTC. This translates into CASSPARQETEQYF.

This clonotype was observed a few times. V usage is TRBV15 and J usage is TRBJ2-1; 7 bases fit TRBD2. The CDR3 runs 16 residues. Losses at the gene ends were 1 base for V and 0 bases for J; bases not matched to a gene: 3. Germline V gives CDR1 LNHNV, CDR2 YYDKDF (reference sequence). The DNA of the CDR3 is TGTGCCACCAGCAGAGGAATAGCGGGCTCCTACAATGAGCAGTTCTTC. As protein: CATSRGIAGSYNEQFF.

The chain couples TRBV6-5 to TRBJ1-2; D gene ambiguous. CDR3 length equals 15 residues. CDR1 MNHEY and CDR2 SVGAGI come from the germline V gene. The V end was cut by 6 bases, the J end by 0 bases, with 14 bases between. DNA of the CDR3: TGTGCCAGCAGCCCCCAGCGGAGAGCTAACTATGGCTACACCTTC. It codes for CASSPQRRANYGYTF.

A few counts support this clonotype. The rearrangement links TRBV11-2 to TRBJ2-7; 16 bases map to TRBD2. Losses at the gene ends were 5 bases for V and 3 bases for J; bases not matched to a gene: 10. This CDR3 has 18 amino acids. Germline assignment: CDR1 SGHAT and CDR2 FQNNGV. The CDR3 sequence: CASSPLGLAGGRFYEQYF. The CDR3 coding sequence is TGTGCCAGCAGCCCCTTGGGACTAGCGGGAGGGCGTTTCTACGAGCAGTACTTC.

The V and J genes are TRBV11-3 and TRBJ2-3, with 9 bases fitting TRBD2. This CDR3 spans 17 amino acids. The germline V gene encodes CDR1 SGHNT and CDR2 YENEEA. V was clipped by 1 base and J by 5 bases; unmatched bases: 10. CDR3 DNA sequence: TGTGCCAGCAGCTTAGGCAGGGGCAGCGGGGGGCAAGATACGCAGTATTTT. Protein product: CASSLGRGSGGQDTQYF.

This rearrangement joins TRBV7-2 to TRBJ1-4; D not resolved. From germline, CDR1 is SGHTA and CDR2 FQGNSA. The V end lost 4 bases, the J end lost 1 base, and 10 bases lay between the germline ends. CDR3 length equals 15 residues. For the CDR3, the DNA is TGTGCCAGCAGCTATGACACGGGAACTAATGAAAAACTGTTTTTT. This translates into CASSYDTGTNEKLFF. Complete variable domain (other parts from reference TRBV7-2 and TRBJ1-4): GAGVSQSPSNKVTEKGKDVELRCDPISGHTALYWYRQSLGQGLEFLIYFQGNSAPDKSGLPSDRFSAERTGGSVSTLTIQRTQQEDSAVYLCASSYDTGTNEKLFFGSGTQLSVL.

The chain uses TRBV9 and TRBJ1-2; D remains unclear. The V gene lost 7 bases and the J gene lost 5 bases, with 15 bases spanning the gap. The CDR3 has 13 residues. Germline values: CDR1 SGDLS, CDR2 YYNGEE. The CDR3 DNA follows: TGTGCCAGCCCCTTTCCGACATTATATGGCTACACCTTC. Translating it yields CASPFPTLYGYTF.

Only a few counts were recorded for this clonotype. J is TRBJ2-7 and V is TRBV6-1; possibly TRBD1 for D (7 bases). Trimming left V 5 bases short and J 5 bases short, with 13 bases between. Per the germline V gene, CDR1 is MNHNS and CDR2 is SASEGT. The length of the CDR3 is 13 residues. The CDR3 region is CASSPGGFDEQYF. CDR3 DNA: TGTGCCAGCAGTCCAGGGGGGTTCGACGAGCAGTACTTC.

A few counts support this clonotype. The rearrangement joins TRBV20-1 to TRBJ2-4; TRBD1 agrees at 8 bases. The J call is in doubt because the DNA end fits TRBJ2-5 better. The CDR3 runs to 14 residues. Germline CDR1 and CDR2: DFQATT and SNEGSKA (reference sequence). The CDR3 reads CSARRQGFTETQYF. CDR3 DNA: TGCAGTGCCAGAAGACAGGGGTTTACGGAGACCCAGTACTTC.

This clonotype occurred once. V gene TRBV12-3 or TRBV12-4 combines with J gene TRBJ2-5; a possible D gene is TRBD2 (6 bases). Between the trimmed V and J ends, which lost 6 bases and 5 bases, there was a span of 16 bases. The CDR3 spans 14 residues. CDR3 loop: CASRDLGGPETQYF. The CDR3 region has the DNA TGTGCCAGCAGAGATCTCGGAGGGCCGGAGACCCAGTACTTC.

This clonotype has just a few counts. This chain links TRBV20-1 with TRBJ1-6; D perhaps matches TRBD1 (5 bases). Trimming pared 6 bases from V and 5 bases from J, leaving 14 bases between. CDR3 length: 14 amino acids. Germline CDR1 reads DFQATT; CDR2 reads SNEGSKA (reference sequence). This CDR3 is CSAGAGLDNSPLHF. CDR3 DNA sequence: TGCAGTGCCGGGGCAGGGTTGGATAATTCACCCCTCCACTTT.

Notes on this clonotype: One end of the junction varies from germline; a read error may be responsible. The CDR3 region is CAGSLERANTEAFF. CDR3 nucleotides: TGCGCCGGCAGCTTGGAAAGGGCGAACACTGAAGCTTTCTTT. The gene calls are TRBV5-1 and TRBJ1-1; no clear D gene. The CDR3 runs 14 residues. Germline CDR1 and CDR2: SGHRS and YFSETQ.

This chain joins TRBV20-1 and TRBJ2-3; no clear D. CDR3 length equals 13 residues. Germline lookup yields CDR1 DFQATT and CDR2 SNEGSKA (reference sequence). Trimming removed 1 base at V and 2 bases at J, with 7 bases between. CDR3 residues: CSARGEFTDTQYF. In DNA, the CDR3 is TGCAGTGCTAGAGGAGAATTCACAGATACGCAGTATTTT.

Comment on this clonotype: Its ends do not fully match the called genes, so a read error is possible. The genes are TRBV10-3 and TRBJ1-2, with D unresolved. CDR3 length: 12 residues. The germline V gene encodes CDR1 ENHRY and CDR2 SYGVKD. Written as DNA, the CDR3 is TGTGCCATCAGGGAGTCCCCGGCTGGCTACACCTTC. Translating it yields CAIRESPAGYTF.

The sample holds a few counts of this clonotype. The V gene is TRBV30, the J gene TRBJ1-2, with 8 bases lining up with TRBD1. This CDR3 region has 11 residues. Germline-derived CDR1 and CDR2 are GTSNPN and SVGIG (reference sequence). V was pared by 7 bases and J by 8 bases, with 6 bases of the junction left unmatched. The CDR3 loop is CAYGRQGGYTF. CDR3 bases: TGTGCCTATGGACGACAGGGGGGCTACACCTTC.

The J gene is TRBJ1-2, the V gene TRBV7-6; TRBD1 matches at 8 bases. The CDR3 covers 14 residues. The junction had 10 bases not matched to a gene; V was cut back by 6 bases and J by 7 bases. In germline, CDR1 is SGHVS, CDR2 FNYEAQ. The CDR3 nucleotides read TGTGCCAGCAGTTATACAGGGGGTCTGTTTGGCTACACCTTC. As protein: CASSYTGGLFGYTF.

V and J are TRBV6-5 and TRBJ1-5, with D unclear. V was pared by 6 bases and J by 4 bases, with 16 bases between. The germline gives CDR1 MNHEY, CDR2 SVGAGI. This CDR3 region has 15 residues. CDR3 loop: CASRRRADRNQPQHF. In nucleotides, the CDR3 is TGTGCCAGCAGAAGAAGGGCCGACCGAAATCAGCCCCAGCATTTT.

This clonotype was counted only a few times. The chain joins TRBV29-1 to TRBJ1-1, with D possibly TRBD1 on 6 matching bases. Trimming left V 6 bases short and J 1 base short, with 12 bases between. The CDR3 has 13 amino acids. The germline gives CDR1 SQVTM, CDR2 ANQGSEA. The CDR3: CSVRQDPNTEAFF. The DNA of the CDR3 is TGCAGCGTGCGACAGGATCCGAACACTGAAGCTTTCTTT.